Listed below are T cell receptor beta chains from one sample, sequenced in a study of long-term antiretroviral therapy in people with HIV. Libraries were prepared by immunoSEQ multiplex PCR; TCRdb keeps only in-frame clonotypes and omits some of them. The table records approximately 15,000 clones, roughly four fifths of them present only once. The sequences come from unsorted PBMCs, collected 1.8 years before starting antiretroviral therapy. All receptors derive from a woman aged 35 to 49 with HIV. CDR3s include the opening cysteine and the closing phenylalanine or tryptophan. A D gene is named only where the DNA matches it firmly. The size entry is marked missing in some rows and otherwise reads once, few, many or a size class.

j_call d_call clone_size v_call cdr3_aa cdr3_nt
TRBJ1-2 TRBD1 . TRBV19 CASTPTGFYGYTF TGTGCCAGTACCCCGACAGGGTTCTATGGCTACACCTTC
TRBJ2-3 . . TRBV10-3 CAISDFMGGGTDTQYF TGTGCCATCTCCGATTTCATGGGCGGTGGCACAGATACGCAGTATTTT
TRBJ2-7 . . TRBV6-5 CASSYALSSEQYF TGTGCCAGCAGTTACGCCCTTAGTAGCGAGCAGTACTTC
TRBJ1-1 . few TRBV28 CASRTGDLNTEAFF TGTGCCAGCAGGACCGGGGACCTGAACACTGAAGCTTTCTTT
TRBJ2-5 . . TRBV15 CATSRSRQETQYF TGTGCCACCAGCAGGTCTCGTCAAGAGACCCAGTACTTC
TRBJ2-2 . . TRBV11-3 CASSHFTGELFF TGTGCCAGCAGCCACTTCACCGGGGAGCTGTTTTTT
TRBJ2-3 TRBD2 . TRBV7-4 CASSARTSGRSSRPPPDTQYF TGTGCCAGCAGCGCCCGGACTAGCGGGAGATCGAGCCGCCCCCCCCCAGATACGCAGTATTTT
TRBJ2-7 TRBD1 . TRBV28 CASSYRGDEQYF TGTGCCAGCAGTTACAGGGGCGACGAGCAGTACTTC
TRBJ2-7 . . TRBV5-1 CASSLWGQDYEQYF TGCGCCAGCAGCTTGTGGGGCCAGGACTACGAGCAGTACTTC
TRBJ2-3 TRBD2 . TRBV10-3 CATVSGTSGDTQYF TGTGCCACCGTATCCGGGACTAGTGGAGATACGCAGTATTTT
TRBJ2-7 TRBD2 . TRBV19 CASRASSGRARFYEQYF TGTGCCAGTAGGGCCTCTAGCGGGAGGGCCCGGTTCTACGAGCAGTACTTC
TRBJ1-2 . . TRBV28 CASTPRGLGGYTF TGTGCCAGCACCCCGCGGGGGTTAGGCGGCTACACCTTC
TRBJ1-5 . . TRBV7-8 CASSFGTSNPISHQPQHF TGTGCCAGCAGCTTCGGGACCAGCAACCCCATTAGCCATCAGCCCCAGCATTTT
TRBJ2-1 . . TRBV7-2 CASSLLLGNEQFF TGTGCCAGCAGCTTACTACTAGGCAATGAGCAGTTCTTC